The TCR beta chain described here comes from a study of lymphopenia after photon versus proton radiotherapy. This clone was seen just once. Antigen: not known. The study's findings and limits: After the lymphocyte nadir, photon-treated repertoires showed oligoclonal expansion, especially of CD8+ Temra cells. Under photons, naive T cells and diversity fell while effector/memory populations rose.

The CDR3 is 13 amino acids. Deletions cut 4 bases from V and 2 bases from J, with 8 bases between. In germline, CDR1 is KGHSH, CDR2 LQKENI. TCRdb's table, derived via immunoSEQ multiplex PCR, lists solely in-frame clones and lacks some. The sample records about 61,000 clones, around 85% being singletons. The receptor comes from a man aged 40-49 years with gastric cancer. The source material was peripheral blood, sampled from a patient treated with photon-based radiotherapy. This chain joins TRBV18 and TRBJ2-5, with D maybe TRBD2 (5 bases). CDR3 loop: CASSLGVQETQYF. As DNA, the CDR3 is TGTGCCAGCTCACTCGGGGTTCAAGAGACCCAGTACTTC.